Following are 13 T cell receptor beta chains from one sample sequenced in a study of PD-1 blockade in classical Hodgkin lymphoma. As to time point: cycle 4 day 1 (C4D1), after 6 weeks of nivolumab. Every patient was affected by relapse after autologous stem cell transplantation, while exposure to brentuximab vedotin was not uniform. By magnetic negative selection, CD8+ T cells were isolated from the thawed PBMCs. The assay was immunoSEQ multiplex PCR, and TCRdb's table has in-frame clones only and misses some. Here the sample spans roughly 12,000 clones, 85% being singletons. Specimen: CD8+ T cells from blood, collected before the fourth cycle of nivolumab. These receptors were collected from a human donor with classical Hodgkin lymphoma. The donor label of this sample is uncertain.

DNA of the CDR3: TGTGCCAGCTCCTTTACGGAGGGGCTGAACACTGAAGCTTTCTTT. Amino acids: CASSFTEGLNTEAFF. The chain combines TRBV27 with TRBJ1-1, with D possibly being TRBD1 (5 bases). The V end lost 8 bases, the J end lost 0 bases, and 16 bases lay between the germline ends. Germline assignment: CDR1 MNHEY and CDR2 SMNVEV (reference sequence). This CDR3 is built from 15 residues.

This chain connects TRBV4-2 to TRBJ1-2, with D hard to call. Germline-derived CDR1 and CDR2 are LGHNA and YNFKEQ. The CDR3 is 19 residues long. Deletions cut 0 bases from V and 0 bases from J, with 20 bases between. The CDR3 reads CASSQDAFAALPSNYGYTF. The CDR3 nucleotides are TGTGCCAGCAGCCAAGACGCTTTTGCGGCCCTACCTTCTAACTATGGCTACACCTTC.

This clone was observed once. The chain has TRBV10-3 and TRBJ2-3; D gene unclear. The CDR3 sequence is 17 residues long. The ends were cut back, 2 bases at V and 1 base at J, with 16 bases in the middle. Germline loops: CDR1 ENHRY, CDR2 SYGVKD. CDR3 amino acids: CAISETINGWGTDTQYF. The DNA of the CDR3 is TGTGCCATCAGTGAGACAATTAACGGTTGGGGCACAGATACGCAGTATTTT.

CDR3 sequence reads: CASSDSDAREAFF. CDR3 DNA sequence: TGTGCCAGCAGTGACTCCGATGCCAGGGAAGCTTTCTTT. The gene calls are TRBV6-4 and TRBJ1-1; no reliable D call. Per the germline V gene, CDR1 is MRHNA and CDR2 is SNTAGT. This CDR3 has 13 amino acids. Trimming removed 0 bases at V and 8 bases at J, with 10 bases between.

The chain employs TRBV6-5 and TRBJ2-5; 8 positions agree with TRBD1. The J call may be mistaken, given a closer DNA end match to TRBJ2-7. The CDR3 is 15 residues long. Germline V CDR1 and CDR2: MNHEY, SVGAGI. The chain's CDR3 is CASSYRTGFNYEQYF. The CDR3 DNA is TGTGCCAGCAGTTACAGGACAGGGTTCAACTACGAGCAGTACTTC.

J is TRBJ2-3 and V is TRBV27; 8 bases are shared with TRBD2. The J segment lost 4 bases and the V segment lost 3 bases, leaving 6 bases of the junction unmatched. The length of the CDR3 is 15 residues. Germline V lookup: CDR1 MNHEY, CDR2 SMNVEV (reference sequence). CDR3 nucleotides: TGTGCCAGCAGTTTCTTATCGGGAGGGGCAGATACGCAGTATTTT. Amino acid sequence: CASSFLSGGADTQYF.

The table lists this clone with a count of one. CDR3 nucleotides: TGCGCCAGCAGTGATTCGGCTAGCGGGTCCGTTCAAGAGACCCAGTACTTC. Residues: CASSDSASGSVQETQYF. The chain recombines TRBV10-2 with TRBJ2-5, with 8 positions matching TRBD2. Germline-derived CDR1 and CDR2 are WSHSY and SAAADI. With V trimmed by 3 bases and J by 2 bases, 11 bases remained unmatched. The CDR3 extends over 17 amino acids.

V and J are TRBV9 and TRBJ2-7, with TRBD2 matching 7 bases. Trimming cost V 3 bases and J 4 bases; bases outside gene matches: 10. CDR1 is SGDLS and CDR2 is YYNGEE in the germline V gene. The CDR3 length is 15 residues. Here the CDR3 DNA reads TGTGCCAGCAGCGATCCAACGGCGGGGGAGTACGAGCAGTACTTC. It specifies CASSDPTAGEYEQYF.

The V and J genes are TRBV2 and TRBJ2-1; unclear D gene. The CDR3 is 18 amino acids. Trimming removed 2 bases from V and 10 bases from J, with 27 bases in between. Germline V gene data show CDR1 as SNHLY and CDR2 as FYNNEI. The CDR3 DNA reads TGTGCCAGCAGTGAACTAGTCCCTCAGATTTTAATTAAGTGGGAGCAGTTCTTC. Its translation is CASSELVPQILIKWEQFF.

The table lists this clone with a few counts. The CDR3 reads CASSEGTTSNQPQHF. The CDR3, as DNA: TGTGCCAGCAGTGAAGGGACGACCAGCAATCAGCCCCAGCATTTT. The V call is TRBV2, the J call TRBJ1-5; D ambiguous. Germline V gives CDR1 SNHLY, CDR2 FYNNEI. This CDR3 is 15 amino acids long. V was pared by 1 base and J by 1 base, with 8 bases between. The full variable domain, completed using reference TRBV2 and TRBJ1-5, is EPEVTQTPSHQVTQMGQEVILRCVPISNHLYFYWYRQILGQKVEFLVSFYNNEISEKSEIFDDQFSVERPDGSNFTLKIRSTKLEDSAMYFCASSEGTTSNQPQHFGDGTRLSIL.

To note about this clone: Compared with germline, one end of the junction differs, possibly owing to a read error. The chain combines TRBV5-3 with TRBJ2-7, with D possibly TRBD2 on 5 matching bases. TRBV5-3 is classed as an ORF, of uncertain function. The CDR3 covers 13 residues. Here the CDR3 DNA reads TGTGCCAGCAGCTTAGTTTTCGGGGACGAGCAGTACTTC. Amino acids: CASSLVFGDEQYF.

V usage is TRBV30 and J usage is TRBJ1-4, with D possibly matching TRBD1 (5 bases). Per the germline V gene, CDR1 is GTSNPN and CDR2 is SVGIG (reference sequence). The CDR3 is 15 amino acids. V lost 1 base to trimming and J lost 2 bases, with 11 bases between them. CDR3 residues: CAWSDRRGTNEKLFF. CDR3 nucleotides: TGTGCCTGGAGTGACAGGCGGGGCACTAATGAAAAACTGTTTTTT.

The genes are TRBV7-6 and TRBJ2-1; the D is unclear. Deletions cut 2 bases from V and 5 bases from J, with 7 bases between. Germline CDR1 SGHVS, CDR2 FNYEAQ. This CDR3 spans 13 amino acids. The CDR3: CASSLYGHNEQFF. In DNA form, the CDR3 reads TGTGCCAGCAGCTTATATGGGCACAATGAGCAGTTCTTC.